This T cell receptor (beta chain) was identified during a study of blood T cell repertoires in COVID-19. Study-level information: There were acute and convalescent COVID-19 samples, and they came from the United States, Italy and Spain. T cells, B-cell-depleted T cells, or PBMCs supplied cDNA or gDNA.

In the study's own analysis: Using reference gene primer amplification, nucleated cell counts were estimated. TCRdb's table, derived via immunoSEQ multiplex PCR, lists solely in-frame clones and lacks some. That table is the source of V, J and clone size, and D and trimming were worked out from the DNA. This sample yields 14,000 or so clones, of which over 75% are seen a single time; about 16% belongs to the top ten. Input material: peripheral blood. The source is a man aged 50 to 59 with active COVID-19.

CDR3 coding DNA: TGTGCCAGCAGCCGAGGAAGACAGGATATCGGTCAGCCCCAGCATTTT. It specifies CASSRGRQDIGQPQHF. V gene TRBV28 combines with J gene TRBJ1-5, with D possibly TRBD1 on 6 matching bases. There are 16 residues in the CDR3. The germline V gene encodes CDR1 MDHEN and CDR2 SYDVKM. The V gene lost 6 bases and the J gene lost 6 bases, with 21 bases spanning the gap. Based on the CDR3 plus reference TRBV28 and TRBJ1-5, the full variable domain is DVKVTQSSRYLVKRTGEKVFLECVQDMDHENMFWYRQDPGLGLRLIYFSYDVKMKEKGDIPEGYSVSREKKERFSLILESASTNQTSMYLCASSRGRQDIGQPQHFGDGTRLSIL.